The 29 T cell receptor beta chains below were found in one sample sequenced in a study of T-cell memory formation after mild COVID-19. Each CDR3 protein gets one entry after TCRdb re-called the 5' RACE reads with MiXCR. The profile shows about 150,000 distinct CDR3 sequences, almost 25% of them singletons. Sequencing used PBMCs or a T cell subset sorted from them (not recorded which). The receptors originated from an adult woman who had mild COVID-19 (a few samples of this study predate the infection). Cell type and time point are not known.

This clonotype showed up just a few times. The chain employs TRBV7-2 and TRBJ2-7; D is undetermined. CDR3 length: 12 amino acids. The germline CDR1 and CDR2 sequences are SGHTA and FQGNSA. The germline V and J ends were trimmed by 1 base and 7 bases, with 8 bases remaining between them. CDR3 DNA sequence: TGTGCCAGCAGCTTAGGGCTGGCTGAGCAGTACTTC. Its protein is CASSLGLAEQYF. Full variable domain (missing parts from reference TRBV7-2 and TRBJ2-7): GAGVSQSPSNKVTEKGKDVELRCDPISGHTALYWYRQSLGQGLEFLIYFQGNSAPDKSGLPSDRFSAERTGGSVSTLTIQRTQQEDSAVYLCASSLGLAEQYFGPGTRLTVT.

This chain connects TRBV20-1 to TRBJ2-7; unclear D gene. This CDR3 has 13 residues. The ends were cut back, 0 bases at V and 3 bases at J, with 9 bases in the middle. CDR1 is DFQATT, CDR2 SNEGSKA, per germline (reference sequence). CDR3 sequence (DNA): TGCAGTGCTAGAGATCAGTCAGACTACGAGCAGTACTTC. Protein product: CSARDQSDYEQYF.

This clonotype was counted between two and nine times. This rearrangement joins TRBV7-2 to TRBJ1-2; D call uncertain. The CDR3 is 15 residues long. Germline V gene lookup returns CDR1 SGHTA and CDR2 FQGNSA. V lost 1 base and J lost 2, with 11 bases in between. In nucleotides, the CDR3 is TGTGCCAGCAGCTTAGGTTGGGCAGGAAACTATGGCTACACCTTC. The encoded protein is CASSLGWAGNYGYTF.

The V call is TRBV2, the J call TRBJ1-3; 7 nucleotides line up with TRBD1. The V and J ends lost 3 bases and 2 bases, in that order; junction bases with no gene match: 4. Per germline, CDR1 SNHLY and CDR2 FYNNEI. This CDR3 is built from 15 residues. The CDR3 loop is CASSEGTGAGNTIYF. CDR3 in DNA: TGTGCCAGCAGTGAGGGCACAGGGGCTGGAAACACCATATATTTT.

The V gene is TRBV7-8, the J gene TRBJ2-1, with 7 bases matching TRBD2. Germline V gives CDR1 SGHVS, CDR2 FQNEAQ. The CDR3 length is 16 residues. V dropped 8 bases and J dropped 4; count of bases not matched to a gene: 14. In DNA, the CDR3 is TGTGCCAGCCGCACCGAGGAAGCGGGGATTTACAATGAGCAGTTCTTC. Amino acid sequence: CASRTEEAGIYNEQFF.

The chain is built from TRBV2 and TRBJ2-7, with D perhaps TRBD2 (6 bases). V lost 2 bases, J lost 0 bases, and 8 bases lay in between. This CDR3 is built from 14 residues. Germline V gene data show CDR1 as SNHLY and CDR2 as FYNNEI. The CDR3 DNA is TGTGCCAGCAGTGAAAACGGGGGCTCCTACGAGCAGTACTTC. Translating gives CASSENGGSYEQYF.

This chain links TRBV6-5 with TRBJ2-5; a weak D match, TRBD1 (5 bases). V was clipped by 0 bases and J by 5 bases, with 7 bases between them. CDR3 length: 13 amino acids. Germline CDR1 MNHEY, CDR2 SVGAGI. The CDR3 is CASSYSRAETQYF. The CDR3, as DNA: TGTGCCAGCAGTTACTCCAGGGCCGAGACCCAGTACTTC.

This clonotype was seen only a few times. The genes are TRBV20-1 and TRBJ2-7, with TRBD2 matching 12 bases. The CDR3 runs 15 residues. Trimming cost V 1 base and J 4 bases; bases outside gene matches: 5. Per germline, CDR1 DFQATT and CDR2 SNEGSKA (reference sequence). The DNA for the CDR3 is TGCAGTGCTAGAGTACTAGCGGGAGGATGGTACGAGCAGTACTTC. Translating it yields CSARVLAGGWYEQYF.

The chain couples TRBV4-3 to TRBJ2-7; D could derive from TRBD1 or TRBD2 (6 bases each). Trimming shortened V by 0 bases and J by 0 bases, and 15 bases separated the two germline ends. The CDR3 sequence is 17 residues long. Germline V lookup: CDR1 LGHNA, CDR2 YSLEER. The CDR3, as DNA: TGCGCCAGCAGCCAAGAAGCTTTAGGGGGGCTCTCCTACGAGCAGTACTTC. Its translation is CASSQEALGGLSYEQYF.

V usage is TRBV7-9 and J usage is TRBJ1-4; D perhaps matches TRBD1 (5 bases). Germline values: CDR1 SEHNR, CDR2 FQNEAQ (reference sequence). Trimming left V 4 bases short and J 6 bases short, with 15 bases between. This CDR3 is built from 15 residues. This CDR3 is CASSSSGTSDEKLFF. For the CDR3, the DNA is TGTGCCAGCAGCTCCTCCGGGACTTCCGATGAAAAACTGTTTTTT.

This clonotype has more than one count but fewer than ten. This rearrangement joins TRBV6-5 to TRBJ2-1; D unclear. V lost 5 bases and J lost 0, with 11 bases in between. The germline V gene encodes CDR1 MNHEY and CDR2 SVGAGI. This CDR3 spans 15 amino acids. CDR3 DNA sequence: TGTGCCAGCAGTCCACCTTGGGGCTCCTACAATGAGCAGTTCTTC. Protein sequence: CASSPPWGSYNEQFF.

This clonotype appeared once. J is TRBJ2-2 and V is TRBV9, with a possible D match to TRBD1 (5 bases). The CDR3 runs to 15 residues. The germline V and J ends were trimmed by 4 bases and 2 bases, with 12 bases remaining between them. In germline, CDR1 is SGDLS, CDR2 YYNGEE. CDR3 amino acids: CASSSWTTNTGELFF. The CDR3, as DNA: TGTGCCAGCAGCTCCTGGACAACCAACACCGGGGAGCTGTTTTTT.

The genes are TRBV4-1 and TRBJ2-3, with 9 bases identical to TRBD2. The V gene end was trimmed by 1 base and the J gene end by 2 bases; junction bases not matched to a gene: 4. The CDR3 has 16 residues. Germline CDR1 reads MGHRA; CDR2 reads YSYEKL. The CDR3 sequence: CASSQVLAGNTDTQYF. CDR3 nucleotide sequence: TGCGCCAGCAGCCAAGTGCTAGCGGGGAACACAGATACGCAGTATTTT.

The chain combines TRBV7-2 with TRBJ2-5, with D perhaps matching TRBD2 (5 bases). Per germline, CDR1 SGHTA and CDR2 FQGNSA. The V and J ends lost 1 base and 1 base respectively, with 10 bases between them. The CDR3 loop spans 15 amino acids. The CDR3 nucleotides are TGTGCCAGCAGCTTAGGCGGGTACCTCCAAGAGACCCAGTACTTC. Translating gives CASSLGGYLQETQYF.

This clonotype was counted only a few times. V usage is TRBV12-3 or TRBV12-4 and J usage is TRBJ2-3; unclear D gene. V was pared by 6 bases and J by 0 bases, with 13 bases between. The CDR3 contains 15 residues. CDR3 DNA sequence: TGTGCCAGCAGCCCTCATGGTCCGAGCACAGATACGCAGTATTTT. It codes for CASSPHGPSTDTQYF.

The V and J genes are TRBV27 and TRBJ2-7; D is ambiguous. Germline assignment: CDR1 MNHEY and CDR2 SMNVEV (reference sequence). The CDR3 runs 13 residues. Trimming stripped 3 bases from V and 6 bases from J, with 12 bases between. Here the CDR3 reads CASSFGLVGEQYF. CDR3 DNA: TGTGCCAGCAGTTTTGGGCTGGTAGGCGAGCAGTACTTC.

This clonotype was found many times. The V and J genes are TRBV7-9 and TRBJ1-1; tentative D call: TRBD1 (6 bases). Germline values: CDR1 SEHNR, CDR2 FQNEAQ (reference sequence). Trimming took 6 bases from V and 5 from J, leaving 16 bases between them. The CDR3 length is 14 residues. In DNA, the CDR3 is TGTGCCAGCAGGCCCAACGAGGGGGGGACTGAAGCTTTCTTT. Translated: CASRPNEGGTEAFF. The full variable domain, rest sourced from reference TRBV7-9 and TRBJ1-1, is DTGVSQNPRHKITKRGQNVTFRCDPISEHNRLYWYRQTLGQGPEFLTYFQNEAQLEKSRLLSDRFSAERPKGSFSTLEIQRTEQGDSAMYLCASRPNEGGTEAFFGQGTRLTVV.

The chain is built from TRBV7-9 and TRBJ2-7; possibly TRBD1 for D (5 bases). This CDR3 is built from 11 residues. The germline gives CDR1 SEHNR, CDR2 FQNEAQ (reference sequence). V dropped 5 bases and J dropped 6 bases, with 8 bases sitting between them. The chain's CDR3 is CASSAGPEQYF. The CDR3 DNA is TGTGCCAGCAGCGCAGGGCCCGAGCAGTACTTC.

On this clonotype: One junction end does not reproduce the germline sequence, and a read error may be involved. DNA for the CDR3: TGCGCCAGCAGCCAGGGACAACCGAACACTGAAGTTTTCTTT. Protein product: CASSQGQPNTEVFF. The chain has TRBV4-1 and TRBJ1-1, with D possibly matching TRBD1 (6 bases). Per the germline V gene, CDR1 is MGHRA and CDR2 is YSYEKL. This CDR3 has 14 residues.

CDR3 nucleotide sequence: TGCGCCAGCAGCGCCATAGGCCAAGAGACCCAGTACTTC. This gives the protein CASSAIGQETQYF. The chain has TRBV5-1 and TRBJ2-5; D uncertain. There are 13 residues in the CDR3. Germline V lookup: CDR1 SGHRS, CDR2 YFSETQ. V dropped 4 bases and J dropped 1 base, with 8 bases sitting between them. The full variable domain, completed using reference TRBV5-1 and TRBJ2-5, is KAGVTQTPRYLIKTRGQQVTLSCSPISGHRSVSWYQQTPGQGLQFLFEYFSETQRNKGNFPGRFSGRQFSNSRSEMNVSTLELGDSALYLCASSAIGQETQYFGPGTRLLVL.

Here the CDR3 DNA reads TGTGCCAGCAGCTTACCAGTCGGTCTTCAGGGGTTCTTC. The encoded protein is CASSLPVGLQGFF. V usage is TRBV7-9 and J usage is TRBJ2-1, with D perhaps matching TRBD1 (5 bases). Germline CDR1 SEHNR, CDR2 FQNEAQ (reference sequence). The CDR3 runs 13 residues. Trimming stripped 2 bases from V and 15 bases from J, with 17 bases between. The full variable domain, with the rest looked up from reference TRBV7-9 and TRBJ2-1, is DTGVSQNPRHKITKRGQNVTFRCDPISEHNRLYWYRQTLGQGPEFLTYFQNEAQLEKSRLLSDRFSAERPKGSFSTLEIQRTEQGDSAMYLCASSLPVGLQGFFGPGTRLTVL.

The chain uses TRBV6-1 and TRBJ2-7; 10 positions agree with TRBD2. The V and J ends lost 4 bases and 0 bases, in that order; junction bases with no gene match: 6. This CDR3 is built from 16 residues. CDR1 and CDR2 (germline): MNHNS, SASEGT. The CDR3 spells CASSGLAGPISYEQYF. In DNA, the CDR3 is TGTGCCAGCAGTGGACTAGCGGGTCCTATCTCCTACGAGCAGTACTTC.

The rearrangement uses TRBV2 and TRBJ2-5, with D possibly matching TRBD1 (6 bases). This CDR3 contains 14 residues. In germline, CDR1 is SNHLY, CDR2 FYNNEI. V lost 3 bases and J lost 2, with 10 bases in between. The CDR3 region is CASSDPGEQETQYF. The DNA for the CDR3 is TGTGCCAGCAGTGACCCAGGGGAGCAAGAGACCCAGTACTTC.

This clonotype appeared a few times. The genes are TRBV12-3 or TRBV12-4 and TRBJ1-2, with D unresolved. With 6 bases removed from V and 0 bases from J, the gap between germline ends came to 2 bases. This CDR3 contains 11 residues. Here the CDR3 reads CASRSNYGYTF. CDR3 nucleotides: TGTGCCAGCAGGTCTAACTATGGCTACACCTTC.

This clonotype was counted only a few times. This chain uses TRBV6-4 with TRBJ2-7, with 7 bases identical to TRBD1. With 7 bases clipped from V and 0 bases from J, the junction kept 3 bases outside the gene matches. This CDR3 has 13 residues. The V gene's germline CDR1 is MRHNA and CDR2 SNTAGT. The CDR3, as DNA: TGTGCCAGCATAGGGGACAGCTCCTACGAGCAGTACTTC. It translates to CASIGDSSYEQYF.

The chain uses TRBV4-3 and TRBJ2-7, with unresolved D. In germline, CDR1 is LGHNA, CDR2 YSLEER. Trimming stripped 0 bases from V and 1 base from J, with 7 bases between. This CDR3 is built from 14 residues. The CDR3 here is CASSQDPESYEQYF. The CDR3 DNA follows: TGCGCCAGCAGCCAAGATCCGGAGTCCTACGAGCAGTACTTC.

This clonotype appeared many times. This chain uses TRBV11-2 with TRBJ1-1, with a weak D call TRBD1 (5 bases). CDR3 length: 16 residues. V was clipped by 5 bases and J by 3 bases, with 19 bases between them. The germline V gene encodes CDR1 SGHAT and CDR2 FQNNGV. The CDR3 region is CASSLGGAIVDTEAFF. The DNA of the CDR3 is TGTGCCAGCAGCCTCGGCGGGGCGATAGTGGACACTGAAGCTTTCTTT.

The genes are TRBV24-1 and TRBJ2-5; the D gene is possibly TRBD2 (5 bases). Germline V CDR1 and CDR2: KGHDR, SFDVKD. V shed 3 bases and J shed 3 bases, with 16 bases lying between them. The CDR3 is 16 residues long. The CDR3 DNA sequence: TGTGCCACCAGTGATCCCCTCCGGGGTAGGGAAGAGACCCAGTACTTC. Translated, it gives CATSDPLRGREETQYF.

This clonotype has a handful of counts. The chain employs TRBV5-6 and TRBJ2-1; 9 bases line up with TRBD2. CDR1 SGHDT and CDR2 YYEEEE come from the germline V gene. V was clipped by 1 base and J by 6 bases; unmatched bases: 8. This CDR3 is built from 16 residues. DNA of the CDR3: TGTGCCAGCAGCTTGATATACGGCGGGAGGGCCAATGAGCAGTTCTTC. This codes for CASSLIYGGRANEQFF.